Each of the 25 T cell receptor beta chains below was sequenced from the same sample in a study of technical replicates of blood from a few donors (dated 2017 in TCRdb). The library was produced with the immunoSEQ multiplex PCR assay. TCRdb took over this immuneACCESS table, retaining in-frame rearrangements with V and J assigned. Such tables are incomplete; in checked studies, under half of the missing clones stem from an unresolved V gene, and the remainder is unexplained. This sample comprises some 57,000 clones, around nine tenths of them detected only once. Approximately 4.8% of the sample lies in the top ten. The sample consisted of PBMCs. All receptors come from a human donor in good health. Some clones in this sample may be carry-over from other donors' samples.

The chain joins TRBV10-3 to TRBJ1-4; the match to TRBD1 covers 8 bases. Germline V CDR1 and CDR2: ENHRY, SYGVKD. The CDR3 consists of 13 residues. With V trimmed by 10 bases and J by 1 base, 2 bases remained unmatched. The CDR3 coding sequence is TGTGCCACACAGGGGGGAACTAATGAAAAACTGTTTTTT. Protein sequence: CATQGGTNEKLFF.

The rearrangement links TRBV7-2 to TRBJ1-5; the match to TRBD1 covers 9 bases. The CDR3 is made up of 16 amino acids. Trimming cost V 4 bases and J 1 base; bases outside gene matches: 5. Germline V lookup: CDR1 SGHTA, CDR2 FQGNSA. The CDR3 DNA reads as TGTGCCAGCAGCTCCTCGACAGGGGGAAGCAATCAGCCCCAGCATTTT. Translated: CASSSSTGGSNQPQHF.

This chain links TRBV4-3 with TRBJ2-2; the D is unclear. V was clipped by 0 bases and J by 6 bases, with 11 bases between them. Germline V gene data show CDR1 as LGHNA and CDR2 as YSLEER. The CDR3 covers 15 residues. This CDR3 is CASSQDLVIAGELFF. Written as DNA, the CDR3 is TGCGCCAGCAGCCAAGATCTTGTGATAGCCGGGGAGCTGTTTTTT.

This chain joins TRBV12-5 and TRBJ2-1; 9 bases are shared with TRBD2. V lost 7 bases, J lost 4 bases, and 5 bases stayed unmatched. From germline, CDR1 is LGHNT and CDR2 FRNRAP. The CDR3 is made up of 14 amino acids. CDR3 loop: CASALTSGYNEQFF. The CDR3 DNA follows: TGTGCTAGTGCCCTGACTAGCGGATACAATGAGCAGTTCTTC.

This clone was seen only once. This same CDR3 is encoded by further DNA sequences in the sample. This chain links TRBV30 with TRBJ2-1; D is ambiguous. CDR1 is GTSNPN, CDR2 SVGIG, per germline (reference sequence). V was clipped by 3 bases and J by 4 bases, with 7 bases between them. There are 12 residues in the CDR3. CDR3: CAWSRLYNEQFF. The CDR3 nucleotides read TGTGCCTGGAGCAGGTTGTACAATGAGCAGTTCTTC.

The chain carries TRBV5-4 and TRBJ2-1; 8 bases are shared with TRBD1. Germline CDR1 reads SGHNT; CDR2 reads YYREEE (reference sequence). The CDR3 runs 14 residues. V lost 0 bases and J lost 6; bases outside the gene matches: 2. The CDR3 sequence: CASSLGTGSNEQFF. The CDR3 nucleotides are TGTGCCAGCAGCTTGGGGACAGGGTCCAATGAGCAGTTCTTC.

The rearrangement joins TRBV12-5 to TRBJ1-1, with D unclear. The V and J ends lost 5 bases and 1 base respectively, with 11 bases between them. From germline, CDR1 is LGHNT and CDR2 FRNRAP. The CDR3 runs 14 residues. The CDR3 nucleotides read TGTGCTAGTGGTAATGGCCGGGAGAACACTGAAGCTTTCTTT. Residues: CASGNGRENTEAFF.

The gene calls are TRBV7-9 and TRBJ1-2, with 9 bases matching TRBD1. Germline V CDR1 and CDR2: SEHNR, FQNEAQ (reference sequence). There are 14 residues in the CDR3. Trimming removed 10 bases from V and 4 bases from J; junction bases left unmatched: 10. In nucleotides, the CDR3 is TGTGCCAAGCTACAGGGGGCTTTGGTCTATGGCTACACCTTC. It translates to CAKLQGALVYGYTF.

The sample holds a few counts of this clone. The chain has TRBV18 and TRBJ1-1; D unclear. The CDR3 runs to 13 residues. The germline V gene has CDR1 KGHSH and CDR2 LQKENI. V was clipped by 8 bases and J by 3 bases, with 13 bases between them. The DNA for the CDR3 is TGTGCCAGCCTAACAAGGAGGGACACTGAAGCTTTCTTT. Translation: CASLTRRDTEAFF. Together with reference TRBV18 and TRBJ1-1, the CDR3 gives the full variable domain: NAGVMQNPRHLVRRRGQEARLRCSPMKGHSHVYWYRQLPEEGLKFMVYLQKENIIDESGMPKERFSAEFPKEGPSILRIQQVVRGDSAAYFCASLTRRDTEAFFGQGTRLTVV.

Concerning this clone itself: Relative to the germline gene, one junction end is altered; a read error may explain this. The chain combines TRBV11-2 with TRBJ1-5; weak D call: TRBD1 (5 bases). The CDR3 contains 14 residues. CDR1 is SGHAT and CDR2 is FQNNGV in the germline V gene. The CDR3 region is CASSLGGSSQPQHF. The DNA for the CDR3 is TGTGCCAGCAGCTTAGGGGGCAGCAGTCAGCCCCAGCATTTT.

The V and J genes are TRBV5-6 and TRBJ2-7, with a weak D call TRBD1 (6 bases). The CDR3 contains 12 residues. Germline-derived CDR1 and CDR2 are SGHDT and YYEEEE. Trimming shortened V by 1 base and J by 6 bases, and 8 bases separated the two germline ends. The CDR3 loop reads CASSLSGAEQYF. CDR3 coding DNA: TGTGCCAGCAGCTTGTCAGGGGCCGAGCAGTACTTC.

The V and J genes are TRBV14 and TRBJ2-3; 7 bases map to TRBD2. Germline V CDR1 and CDR2: SGHDN, FVKESK. The CDR3 is 16 amino acids. V was pared by 4 bases and J by 3 bases, with 10 bases of the junction left unmatched. The DNA for the CDR3 is TGTGCCAGCAGCCCCCTGATAGCGGGCGTAACAGATACGCAGTATTTT. Translating it yields CASSPLIAGVTDTQYF.

The gene calls are TRBV30 and TRBJ2-5; 11 bases fit TRBD2. CDR3 length: 15 residues. V lost 5 bases and J lost 4; bases outside the gene matches: 9. CDR1 GTSNPN and CDR2 SVGIG come from the germline V gene (reference sequence). The CDR3 DNA sequence: TGTGCCTGGGAGGATAGCGGGAGGGCCGGAGAGACCCAGTACTTC. Protein: CAWEDSGRAGETQYF.

The rearrangement uses TRBV18 and TRBJ1-3; D remains ambiguous. Between the trimmed V and J ends, which lost 1 base and 2 bases, there was a span of 18 bases. Germline loops: CDR1 KGHSH, CDR2 LQKENI. This CDR3 region has 18 residues. CDR3 amino acids: CASSPLSRSEGTGNTIYF. The CDR3 region has the DNA TGTGCCAGCTCACCACTTTCTAGGTCAGAGGGAACTGGAAACACCATATATTTT.

The genes are TRBV7-2 and TRBJ1-5, with D perhaps matching TRBD1 (6 bases). There are 13 residues in the CDR3. Germline CDR1 reads SGHTA; CDR2 reads FQGNSA. The germline V and J ends were trimmed by 6 bases and 4 bases, with 10 bases remaining between them. CDR3 coding DNA: TGTGCCAGCAGTTCGACAGGTAATCAGCCCCAGCATTTT. Translation: CASSSTGNQPQHF.

The J gene is TRBJ2-1, the V gene TRBV2, with 8 nucleotides matching TRBD1. Looked up from germline, CDR1 is SNHLY and CDR2 is FYNNEI. The J segment lost 7 bases and the V segment lost 5 bases, leaving 10 bases of the junction unmatched. This CDR3 has 15 residues. CDR3 bases: TGTGCCAGCAGTCTCAGACAGGGGAGTAAAAATGAGCAGTTCTTC. This gives the protein CASSLRQGSKNEQFF.

This chain links TRBV6-6 with TRBJ2-3; 10 bases are a match to TRBD2. Unmatched junction bases numbered 2, after V lost 0 bases and J lost 2 bases. The CDR3 is made up of 16 amino acids. CDR1 and CDR2 (germline): MNHNY, SVGAGI (reference sequence). The CDR3 is CASSYSGLADTDTQYF. The CDR3, as DNA: TGTGCCAGCAGTTACTCAGGACTAGCGGACACAGATACGCAGTATTTT.

This chain links TRBV6-5 with TRBJ1-5; the D gene is possibly TRBD1 (6 bases). Germline V gene lookup returns CDR1 MNHEY and CDR2 SVGAGI. CDR3 length: 13 residues. The V gene lost 5 bases and the J gene lost 5 bases, with 10 bases spanning the gap. The CDR3 nucleotides read TGTGCCAGCAGTCGGACAGTTTATCAGCCCCAGCATTTT. Its translation is CASSRTVYQPQHF.

This clone was detected a few times. The chain uses TRBV6-4 and TRBJ2-3, with D hard to call. The V and J ends lost 5 bases and 5 bases respectively, with 11 bases between them. The CDR3 has 13 residues. CDR1 is MRHNA and CDR2 is SNTAGT in the germline V gene. The CDR3 bases are TGTGCCAGCAGTTCCAGGCCCCTAGATACGCAGTATTTT. Translation: CASSSRPLDTQYF.

This clone was picked up a small number of times. The rearrangement joins TRBV28 to TRBJ1-2, with TRBD1 as a possible D gene (5 bases). The V end lost 5 bases, the J end lost 7 bases, and 17 bases lay between the germline ends. Germline CDR1 MDHEN, CDR2 SYDVKM. The CDR3 is made up of 14 amino acids. The CDR3 sequence is CASSVTRGRVGYTF. The CDR3 nucleotides are TGTGCCAGCAGTGTAACCCGAGGCAGGGTTGGCTACACCTTC.

This clone was seen just once. The rearrangement joins TRBV15 to TRBJ2-2; D unresolved. Germline V gene data show CDR1 as LNHNV and CDR2 as YYDKDF (reference sequence). V was shortened by 0 bases and J by 2 bases, with 7 bases between the two germline ends. This CDR3 contains 15 residues. CDR3 sequence: CATSREILNTGELFF. The CDR3, as DNA: TGTGCCACCAGCAGAGAGATACTCAACACCGGGGAGCTGTTTTTT. Full variable domain (remainder filled in from reference TRBV15 and TRBJ2-2): DAMVIQNPRYQVTQFGKPVTLSCSQTLNHNVMYWYQQKSSQAPKLLFHYYDKDFNNEADTPDNFQSRRPNTSFCFLDIRSPGLGDTAMYLCATSREILNTGELFFGEGSRLTVL.

The rearrangement links TRBV13 to TRBJ2-7, with TRBD2 matching over 7 bases. Germline values: CDR1 PRHDT, CDR2 FYEKMQ (reference sequence). The CDR3 has 14 amino acids. V dropped 3 bases and J dropped 2; count of bases not matched to a gene: 4. CDR3 amino acids: CASSFASGAYEQYF. The CDR3 nucleotides are TGTGCCAGCAGCTTCGCTAGCGGTGCCTACGAGCAGTACTTC.

This clone was found a few times. CDR3 bases: TGTGCCAGTAGCGACACCGTGGAAGCTTTCTTT. It yields the protein CASSDTVEAFF. The rearrangement joins TRBV19 to TRBJ1-1; no clear D. Trimming took off 6 bases at V and 8 bases at J, with 10 bases between the two ends. The germline CDR1 and CDR2 sequences are LNHDA and SQIVND (reference sequence). The CDR3 consists of 11 residues.

The gene calls are TRBV6-6 and TRBJ2-6; 13 bases match TRBD2. The CDR3 spans 16 residues. The V gene's germline CDR1 is MNHNY and CDR2 SVGAGI (reference sequence). The J segment lost 2 bases and the V segment lost 6 bases, leaving 1 base of the junction unmatched. The CDR3 loop is CASSGTSGTGANVLTF. The CDR3 coding sequence is TGTGCCAGCAGCGGGACTAGCGGGACTGGGGCCAACGTCCTGACTTTC.

The chain employs TRBV12-5 and TRBJ1-1, with D possibly matching TRBD1 (5 bases). The V gene's germline CDR1 is LGHNT and CDR2 FRNRAP. This CDR3 spans 15 amino acids. Trimming stripped 2 bases from V and 3 bases from J, with 13 bases between. In DNA, the CDR3 is TGTGCTAGTGGTTTGTTCGGGGGGAGGGACACTGAAGCTTTCTTT. It yields the protein CASGLFGGRDTEAFF.